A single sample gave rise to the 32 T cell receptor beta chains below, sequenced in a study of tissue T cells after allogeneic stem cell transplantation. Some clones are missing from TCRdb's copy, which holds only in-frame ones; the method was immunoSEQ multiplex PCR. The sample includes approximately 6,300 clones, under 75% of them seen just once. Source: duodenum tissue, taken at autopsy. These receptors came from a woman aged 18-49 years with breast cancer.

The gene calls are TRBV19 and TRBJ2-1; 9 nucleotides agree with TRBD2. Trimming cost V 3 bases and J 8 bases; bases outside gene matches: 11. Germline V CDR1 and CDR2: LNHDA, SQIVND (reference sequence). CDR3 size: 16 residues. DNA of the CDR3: TGTGCCAGTAGTATGACTTCGAGCGGGAGGAGCGATGAGCAGTTCTTC. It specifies CASSMTSSGRSDEQFF.

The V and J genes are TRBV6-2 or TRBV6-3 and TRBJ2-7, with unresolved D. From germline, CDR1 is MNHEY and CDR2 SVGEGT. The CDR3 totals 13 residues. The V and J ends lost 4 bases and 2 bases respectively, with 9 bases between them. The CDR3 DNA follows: TGTGCCAGCAGTTTCGTGGCGGCCTACGAGCAGTACTTC. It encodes CASSFVAAYEQYF.

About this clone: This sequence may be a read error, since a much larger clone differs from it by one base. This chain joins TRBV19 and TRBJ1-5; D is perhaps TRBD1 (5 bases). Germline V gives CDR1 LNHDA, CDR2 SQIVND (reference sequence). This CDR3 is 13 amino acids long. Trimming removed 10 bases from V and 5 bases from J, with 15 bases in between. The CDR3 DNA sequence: TGTGCCACCAACGGGGGGGAGTATCAGCCCCAGCATTTT. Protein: CATNGGEYQPQHF. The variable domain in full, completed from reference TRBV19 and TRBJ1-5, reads DGGITQSPKYLFRKEGQNVTLSCEQNLNHDAMYWYRQDPGQGLRLIYYSQIVNDFQKGDIAEGYSVSREKKESFPLTVTSAQKNPTAFYLCATNGGEYQPQHFGDGTRLSIL.

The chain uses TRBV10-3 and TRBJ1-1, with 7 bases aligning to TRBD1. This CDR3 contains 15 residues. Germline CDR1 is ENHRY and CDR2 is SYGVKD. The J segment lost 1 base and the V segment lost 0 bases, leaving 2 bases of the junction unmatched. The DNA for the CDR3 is TGTGCCATCAGTGAGTCGAGACAGGGGAACACTGAAGCTTTCTTT. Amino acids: CAISESRQGNTEAFF.

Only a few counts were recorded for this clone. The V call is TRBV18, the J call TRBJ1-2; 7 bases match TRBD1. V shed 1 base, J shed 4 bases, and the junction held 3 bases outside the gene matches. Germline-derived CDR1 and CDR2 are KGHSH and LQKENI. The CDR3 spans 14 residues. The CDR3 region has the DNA TGTGCCAGCTCACCACGGGACAGTTTCTATGGCTACACCTTC. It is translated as CASSPRDSFYGYTF.

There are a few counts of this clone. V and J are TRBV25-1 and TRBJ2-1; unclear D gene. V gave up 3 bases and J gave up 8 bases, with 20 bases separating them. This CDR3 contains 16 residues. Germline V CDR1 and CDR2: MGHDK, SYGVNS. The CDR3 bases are TGTGCCAGCAGTGACCTTAAGGGATCCTACAATGATGAGCAGTTCTTC. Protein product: CASSDLKGSYNDEQFF. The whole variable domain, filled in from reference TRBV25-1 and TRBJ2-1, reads EADIYQTPRYLVIGTGKKITLECSQTMGHDKMYWYQQDPGMELHLIHYSYGVNSTEKGDLSSESTVSRIRTEHFPLTLESARPSHTSQYLCASSDLKGSYNDEQFFGPGTRLTVL.

CDR3 sequence reads: CASSQADRGYGYTF. The CDR3 DNA follows: TGCGCCAGCAGCCAAGCAGACCGAGGTTATGGCTACACCTTC. The rearrangement uses TRBV4-1 and TRBJ1-2; D is ambiguous. CDR3 length: 14 residues. The ends were cut back, 1 base at V and 5 bases at J, with 11 bases in the middle. Germline CDR1 and CDR2: MGHRA and YSYEKL.

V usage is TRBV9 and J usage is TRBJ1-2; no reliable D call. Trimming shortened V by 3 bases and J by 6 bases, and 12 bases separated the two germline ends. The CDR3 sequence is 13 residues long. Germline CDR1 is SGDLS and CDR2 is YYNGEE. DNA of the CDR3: TGTGCCAGCAGCGCTCGGGGTTCCGATGGCTACACCTTC. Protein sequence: CASSARGSDGYTF.

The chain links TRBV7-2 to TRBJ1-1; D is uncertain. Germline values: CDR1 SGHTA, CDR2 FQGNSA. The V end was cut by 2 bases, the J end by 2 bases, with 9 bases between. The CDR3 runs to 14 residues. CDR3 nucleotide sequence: TGTGCCAGCAGCTTACAAAACGGAAACACTGAAGCTTTCTTT. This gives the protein CASSLQNGNTEAFF.

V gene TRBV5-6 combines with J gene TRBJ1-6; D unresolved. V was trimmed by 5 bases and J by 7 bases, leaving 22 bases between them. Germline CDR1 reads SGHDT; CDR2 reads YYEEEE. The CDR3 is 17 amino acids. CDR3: CASSLGGRFVGNSPLHF. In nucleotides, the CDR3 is TGTGCCAGCAGTTTAGGTGGCAGGTTCGTGGGAAATTCACCCCTCCACTTT.

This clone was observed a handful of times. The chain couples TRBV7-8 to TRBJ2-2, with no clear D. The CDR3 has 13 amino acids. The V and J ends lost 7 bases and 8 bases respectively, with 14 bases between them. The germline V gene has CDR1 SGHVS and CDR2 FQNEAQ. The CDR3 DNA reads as TGTGCCAGCACCGACTTAGTTGGGGGGGAGCTGTTTTTT. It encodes CASTDLVGGELFF.

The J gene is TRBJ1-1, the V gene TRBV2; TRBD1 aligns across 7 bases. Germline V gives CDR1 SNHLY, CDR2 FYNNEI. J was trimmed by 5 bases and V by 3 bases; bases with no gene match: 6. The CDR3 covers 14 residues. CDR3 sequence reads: CASSDNRGVTEAFF. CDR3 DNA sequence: TGTGCCAGCAGTGATAACAGGGGAGTGACTGAAGCTTTCTTT.

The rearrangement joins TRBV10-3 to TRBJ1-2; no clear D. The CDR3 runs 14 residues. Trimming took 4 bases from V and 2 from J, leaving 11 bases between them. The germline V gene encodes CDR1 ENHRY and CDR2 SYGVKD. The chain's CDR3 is CAISVSRVNYGYTF. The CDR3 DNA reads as TGTGCCATCAGTGTATCCCGGGTGAACTATGGCTACACCTTC.

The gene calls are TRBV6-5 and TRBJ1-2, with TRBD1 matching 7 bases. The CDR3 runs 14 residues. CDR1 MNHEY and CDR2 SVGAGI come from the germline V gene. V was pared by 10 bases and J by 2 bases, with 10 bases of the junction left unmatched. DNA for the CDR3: TGTGCCACCCACCCCCAGGGGGGGAACTATGGCTACACCTTC. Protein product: CATHPQGGNYGYTF.

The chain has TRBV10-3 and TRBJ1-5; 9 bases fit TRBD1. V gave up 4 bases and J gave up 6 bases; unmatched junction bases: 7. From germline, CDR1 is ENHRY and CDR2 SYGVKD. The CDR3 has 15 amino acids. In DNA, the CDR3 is TGTGCCATCAGTGGGGGACAGGGATTGGGTCAGCCCCAGCATTTT. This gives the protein CAISGGQGLGQPQHF.

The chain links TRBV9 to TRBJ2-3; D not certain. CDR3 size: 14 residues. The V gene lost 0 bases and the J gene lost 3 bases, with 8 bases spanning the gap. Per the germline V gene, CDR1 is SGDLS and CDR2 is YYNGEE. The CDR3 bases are TGTGCCAGCAGCGTAGGGCTAGGGACAGATACGCAGTATTTT. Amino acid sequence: CASSVGLGTDTQYF.

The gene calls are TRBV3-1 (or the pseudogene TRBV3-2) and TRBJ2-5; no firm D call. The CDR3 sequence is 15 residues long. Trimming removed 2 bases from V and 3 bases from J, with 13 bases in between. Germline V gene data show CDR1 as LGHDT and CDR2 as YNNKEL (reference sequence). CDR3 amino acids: CASSQIIGSEETQYF. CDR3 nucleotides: TGTGCCAGCAGCCAAATAATCGGCTCCGAAGAGACCCAGTACTTC.

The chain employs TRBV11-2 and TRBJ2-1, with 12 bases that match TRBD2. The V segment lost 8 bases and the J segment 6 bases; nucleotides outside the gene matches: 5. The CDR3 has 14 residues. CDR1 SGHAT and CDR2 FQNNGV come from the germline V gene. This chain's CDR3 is CASGGGLAGNEQFF. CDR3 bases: TGTGCCAGCGGGGGGGGACTAGCGGGCAATGAGCAGTTCTTC.

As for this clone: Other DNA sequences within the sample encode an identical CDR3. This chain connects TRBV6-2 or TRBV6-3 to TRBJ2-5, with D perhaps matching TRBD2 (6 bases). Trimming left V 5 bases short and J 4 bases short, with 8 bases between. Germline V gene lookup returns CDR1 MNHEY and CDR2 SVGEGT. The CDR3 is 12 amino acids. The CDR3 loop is CASSTGGETQYF. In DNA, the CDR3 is TGTGCCAGCAGTACCGGGGGAGAGACCCAGTACTTC.

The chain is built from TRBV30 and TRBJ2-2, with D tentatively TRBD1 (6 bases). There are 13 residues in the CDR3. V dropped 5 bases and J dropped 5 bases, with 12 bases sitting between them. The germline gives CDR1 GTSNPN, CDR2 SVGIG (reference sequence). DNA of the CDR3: TGTGCCTGGCAGGGACAACGGACCGGGGAGCTGTTTTTT. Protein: CAWQGQRTGELFF.

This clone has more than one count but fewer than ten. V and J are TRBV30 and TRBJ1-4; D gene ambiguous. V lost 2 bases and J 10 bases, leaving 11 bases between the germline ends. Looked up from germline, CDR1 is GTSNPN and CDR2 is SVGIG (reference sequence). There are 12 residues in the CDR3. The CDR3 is CAWSPEVGKLFF. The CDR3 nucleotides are TGTGCCTGGAGTCCCGAGGTTGGAAAACTGTTTTTT.

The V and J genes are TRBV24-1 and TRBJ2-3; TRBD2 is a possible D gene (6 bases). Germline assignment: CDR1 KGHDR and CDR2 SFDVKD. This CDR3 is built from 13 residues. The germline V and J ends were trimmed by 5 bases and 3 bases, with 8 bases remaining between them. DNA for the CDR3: TGTGCCACCAGTGGGGGACTGACAGATACGCAGTATTTT. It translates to CATSGGLTDTQYF.

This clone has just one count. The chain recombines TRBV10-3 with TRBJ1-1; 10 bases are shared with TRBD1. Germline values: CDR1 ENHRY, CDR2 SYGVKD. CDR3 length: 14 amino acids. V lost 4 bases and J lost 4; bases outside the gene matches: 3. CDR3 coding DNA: TGTGCCATCAGTGGGGACAGGGGAAGCACTGAAGCTTTCTTT. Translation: CAISGDRGSTEAFF.

This CDR3 reads CASSLSHSGWEYF. The CDR3 DNA is TGTGCCAGCAGCTTGAGTCATAGCGGTTGGGAGTACTTC. This chain connects TRBV5-6 to TRBJ2-7, with a weak D call TRBD2 (6 bases). With 1 base removed from V and 11 bases from J, the gap between germline ends came to 16 bases. The CDR3 is 13 amino acids. Looked up from germline, CDR1 is SGHDT and CDR2 is YYEEEE.

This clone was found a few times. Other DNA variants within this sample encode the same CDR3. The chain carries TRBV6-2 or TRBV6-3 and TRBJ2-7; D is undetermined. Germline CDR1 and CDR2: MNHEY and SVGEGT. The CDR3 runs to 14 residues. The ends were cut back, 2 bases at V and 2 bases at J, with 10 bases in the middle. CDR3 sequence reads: CASSYVSGAYEQYF. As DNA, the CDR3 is TGTGCCAGCAGTTACGTCTCTGGGGCCTACGAGCAGTACTTC.

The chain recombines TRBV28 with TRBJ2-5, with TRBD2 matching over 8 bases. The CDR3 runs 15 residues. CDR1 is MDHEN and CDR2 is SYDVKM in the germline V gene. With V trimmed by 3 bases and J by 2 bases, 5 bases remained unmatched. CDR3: CASSLRSGGQETQYF. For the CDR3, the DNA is TGTGCCAGCAGTTTGAGGTCGGGGGGGCAAGAGACCCAGTACTTC.

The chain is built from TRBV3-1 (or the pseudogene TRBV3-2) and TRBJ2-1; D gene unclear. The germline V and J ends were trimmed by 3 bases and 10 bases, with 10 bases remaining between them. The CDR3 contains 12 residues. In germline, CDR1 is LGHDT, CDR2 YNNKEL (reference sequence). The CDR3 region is CASSQQSAEQFF. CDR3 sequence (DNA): TGTGCCAGCAGCCAGCAGTCAGCCGAGCAGTTCTTC.

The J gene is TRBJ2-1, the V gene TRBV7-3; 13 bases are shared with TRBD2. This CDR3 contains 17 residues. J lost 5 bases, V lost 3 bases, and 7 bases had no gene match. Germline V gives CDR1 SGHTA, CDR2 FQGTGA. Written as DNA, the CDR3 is TGTGCCAGCAGCTTCTCGCCGGGACTAGCGGGACACAATGAGCAGTTCTTC. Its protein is CASSFSPGLAGHNEQFF.

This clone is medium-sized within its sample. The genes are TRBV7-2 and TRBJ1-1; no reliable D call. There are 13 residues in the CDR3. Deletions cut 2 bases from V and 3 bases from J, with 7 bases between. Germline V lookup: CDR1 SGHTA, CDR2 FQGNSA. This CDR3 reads CASSLQPHTEAFF. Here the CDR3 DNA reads TGTGCCAGCAGCTTACAGCCCCACACTGAAGCTTTCTTT.

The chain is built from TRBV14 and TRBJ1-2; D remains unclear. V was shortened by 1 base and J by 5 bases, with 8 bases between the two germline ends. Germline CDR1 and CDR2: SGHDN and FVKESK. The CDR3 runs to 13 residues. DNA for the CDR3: TGTGCCAGCAGCCAAGCCCAGGAGTATGGCTACACCTTC. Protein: CASSQAQEYGYTF.

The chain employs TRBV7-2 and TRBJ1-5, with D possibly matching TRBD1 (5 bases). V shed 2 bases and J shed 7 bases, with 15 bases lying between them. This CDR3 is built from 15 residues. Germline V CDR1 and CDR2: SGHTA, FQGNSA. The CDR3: CASSLTSGEGQPQHF. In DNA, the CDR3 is TGTGCCAGCAGCTTAACATCGGGGGAGGGCCAGCCCCAGCATTTT.

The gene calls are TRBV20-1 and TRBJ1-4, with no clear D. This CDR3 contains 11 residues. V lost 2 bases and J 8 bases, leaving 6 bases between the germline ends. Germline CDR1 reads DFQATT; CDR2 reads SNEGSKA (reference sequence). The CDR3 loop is CSARIQEKLFF. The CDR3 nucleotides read TGCAGTGCTAGAATACAAGAAAAACTGTTTTTT.